These 4 T cell receptor beta chains were all obtained from the same sample, sequenced in a study of control samples from healthy donors and cancer patients (dated by TCRdb to between 2020 and 2021). The library was prepared using the immunoSEQ multiplex PCR assay. The immuneACCESS repertoire file appears here via TCRdb, limited to in-frame rearrangements. These files lack a portion of the clones; in checked studies, under half of the deficit traces to unresolved V genes, and the cause of the others is not known. The sample table holds fewer than 200,000 clones, of which about 94% were seen once. 12% to 15% of the sample is in the top ten clones. Sequencing was carried out using PBMCs. The receptors stem from a man aged 55 to 69 with colorectal cancer.

The genes are TRBV5-1 and TRBJ2-7; possible D gene TRBD2, 6 bases. The CDR3 loop spans 13 amino acids. Germline V CDR1 and CDR2: SGHRS, YFSETQ. Trimming stripped 0 bases from V and 6 bases from J, with 10 bases between. This CDR3 reads CASSLVQGGEQYF. CDR3 DNA: TGCGCCAGCAGCTTGGTCCAGGGAGGCGAGCAGTACTTC.

This chain uses TRBV6-5 with TRBJ1-2, with D perhaps matching TRBD1 (5 bases). Trimming took off 4 bases at V and 4 bases at J, with 13 bases between the two ends. The CDR3 contains 14 residues. Germline CDR1 reads MNHEY; CDR2 reads SVGAGI. This CDR3 is CASSFLQETYGYTF. Here the CDR3 DNA reads TGTGCCAGCAGTTTCCTACAGGAGACCTATGGCTACACCTTC.

The chain is built from TRBV19 and TRBJ1-4, with 9 bases matching TRBD1. The CDR3 consists of 16 residues. V trimming: 3 bases; J trimming: 3 bases; junction bases outside the gene matches: 5. Germline V CDR1 and CDR2: LNHDA, SQIVND (reference sequence). CDR3: CASSIDRGGSNEKLFF. CDR3 DNA sequence: TGTGCCAGTAGTATCGACAGGGGGGGGTCTAATGAAAAACTGTTTTTT.

The chain uses TRBV3-1 (or the pseudogene TRBV3-2) and TRBJ2-1; 13 bases are shared with TRBD2. The CDR3 runs to 15 residues. In germline, CDR1 is LGHDT, CDR2 YNNKEL (reference sequence). V lost 6 bases, J lost 6 bases, and 5 bases stayed unmatched. The CDR3 sequence is CASRTGTSGANEQFF. In DNA, the CDR3 is TGTGCCAGCAGGACCGGGACTAGCGGGGCCAATGAGCAGTTCTTC.